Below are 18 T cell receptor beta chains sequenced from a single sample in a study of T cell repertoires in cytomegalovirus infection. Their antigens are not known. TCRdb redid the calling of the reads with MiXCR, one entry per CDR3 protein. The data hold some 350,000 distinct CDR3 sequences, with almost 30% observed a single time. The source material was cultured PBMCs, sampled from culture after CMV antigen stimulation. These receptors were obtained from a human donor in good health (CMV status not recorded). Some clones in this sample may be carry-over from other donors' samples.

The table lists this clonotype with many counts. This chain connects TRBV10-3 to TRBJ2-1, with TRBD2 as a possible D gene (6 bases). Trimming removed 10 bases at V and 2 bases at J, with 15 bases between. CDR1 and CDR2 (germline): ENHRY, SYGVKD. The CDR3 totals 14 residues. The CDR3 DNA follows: TGTGCCACTACGCCGGGACTGGCCTACAATGAGCAGTTCTTC. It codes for CATTPGLAYNEQFF.

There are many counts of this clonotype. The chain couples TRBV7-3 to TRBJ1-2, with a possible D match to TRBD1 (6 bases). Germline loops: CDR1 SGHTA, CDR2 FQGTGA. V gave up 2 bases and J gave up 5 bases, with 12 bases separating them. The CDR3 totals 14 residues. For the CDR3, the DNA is TGTGCCAGCAGCTTAGGGAGGGACAAATATGGCTACACCTTC. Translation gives CASSLGRDKYGYTF.

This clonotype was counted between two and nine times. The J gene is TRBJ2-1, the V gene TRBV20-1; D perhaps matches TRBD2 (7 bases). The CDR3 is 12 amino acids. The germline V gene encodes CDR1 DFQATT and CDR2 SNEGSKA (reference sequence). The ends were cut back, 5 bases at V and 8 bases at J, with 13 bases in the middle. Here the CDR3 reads CSAGRGNDEQFF. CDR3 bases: TGCAGTGCTGGGAGGGGGAACGATGAGCAGTTCTTC.

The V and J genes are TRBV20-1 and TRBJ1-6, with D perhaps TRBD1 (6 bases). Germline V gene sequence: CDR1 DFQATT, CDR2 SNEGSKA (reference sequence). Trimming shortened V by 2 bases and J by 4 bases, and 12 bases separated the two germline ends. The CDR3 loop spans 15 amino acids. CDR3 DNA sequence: TGCAGTGCTAGACCCCGGGACACTTATAATTCACCCCTCCACTTT. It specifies CSARPRDTYNSPLHF.

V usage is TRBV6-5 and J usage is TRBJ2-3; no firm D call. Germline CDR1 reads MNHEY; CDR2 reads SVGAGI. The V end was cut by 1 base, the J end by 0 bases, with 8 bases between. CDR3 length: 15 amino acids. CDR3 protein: CASSYLATSTDTQYF. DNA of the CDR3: TGTGCCAGCAGTTACTTAGCTACTAGCACAGATACGCAGTATTTT.

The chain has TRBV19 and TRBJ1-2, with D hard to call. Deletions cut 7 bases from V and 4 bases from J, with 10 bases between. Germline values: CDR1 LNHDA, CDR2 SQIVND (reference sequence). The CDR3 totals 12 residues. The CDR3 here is CASTAEGYGYTF. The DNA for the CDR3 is TGTGCCAGTACCGCTGAGGGCTATGGCTACACCTTC.

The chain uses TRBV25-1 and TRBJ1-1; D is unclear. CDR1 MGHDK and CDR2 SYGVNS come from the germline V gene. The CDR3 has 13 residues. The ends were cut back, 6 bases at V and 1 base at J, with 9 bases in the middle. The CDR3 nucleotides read TGTGCCAGCAGCCAGACCCGGAACACTGAAGCTTTCTTT. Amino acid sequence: CASSQTRNTEAFF.

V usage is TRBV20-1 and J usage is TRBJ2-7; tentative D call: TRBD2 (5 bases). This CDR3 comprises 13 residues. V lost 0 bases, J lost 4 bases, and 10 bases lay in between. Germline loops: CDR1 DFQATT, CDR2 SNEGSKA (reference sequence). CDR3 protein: CSARDGSGYEQYF. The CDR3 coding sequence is TGCAGTGCTAGAGATGGCAGCGGATACGAGCAGTACTTC.

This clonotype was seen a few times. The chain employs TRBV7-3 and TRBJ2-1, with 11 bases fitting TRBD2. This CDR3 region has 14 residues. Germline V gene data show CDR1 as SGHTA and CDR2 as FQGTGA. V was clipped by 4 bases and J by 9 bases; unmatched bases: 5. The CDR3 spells CASSSGLAGGEQFF. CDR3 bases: TGTGCCAGCAGCTCAGGCCTAGCGGGAGGTGAGCAGTTCTTC.

The CDR3 bases are TGTGCCAGCAAAAGGCTAGGTTACAATGAGCAGTTCTTC. Translating gives CASKRLGYNEQFF. J is TRBJ2-1 and V is TRBV6-1; D is unresolved. The V gene lost 7 bases and the J gene lost 4 bases, with 11 bases spanning the gap. CDR1 and CDR2 from the germline V gene are MNHNS and SASEGT. This CDR3 comprises 13 residues.

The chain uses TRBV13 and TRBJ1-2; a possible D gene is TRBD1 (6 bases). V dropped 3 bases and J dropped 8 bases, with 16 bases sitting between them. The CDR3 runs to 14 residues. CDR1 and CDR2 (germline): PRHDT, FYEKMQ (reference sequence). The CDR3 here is CASSFLDSWSGYTF. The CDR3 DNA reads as TGTGCCAGCAGCTTCTTGGACAGCTGGAGCGGCTACACCTTC.

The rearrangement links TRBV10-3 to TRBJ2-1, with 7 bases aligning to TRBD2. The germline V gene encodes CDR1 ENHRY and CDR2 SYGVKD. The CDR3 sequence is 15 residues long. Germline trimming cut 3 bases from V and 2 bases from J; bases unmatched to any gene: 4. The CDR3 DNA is TGTGCCATCAGTGAATCTAGCGGCACCTACAATGAGCAGTTCTTC. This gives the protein CAISESSGTYNEQFF.

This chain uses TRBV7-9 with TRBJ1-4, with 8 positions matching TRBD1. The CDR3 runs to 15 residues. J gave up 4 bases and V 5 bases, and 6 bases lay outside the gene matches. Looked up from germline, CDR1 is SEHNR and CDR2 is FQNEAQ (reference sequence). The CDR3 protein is CASSIATGDNEKLFF. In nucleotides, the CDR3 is TGTGCCAGCAGCATTGCGACAGGGGATAATGAAAAACTGTTTTTT.

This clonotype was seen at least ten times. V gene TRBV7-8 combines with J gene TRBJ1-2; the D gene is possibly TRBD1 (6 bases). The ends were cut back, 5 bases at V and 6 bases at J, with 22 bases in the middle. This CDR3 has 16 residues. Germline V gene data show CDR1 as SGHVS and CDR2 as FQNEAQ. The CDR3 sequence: CASSPQRGRGIDGYTF. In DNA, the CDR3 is TGTGCCAGCAGCCCCCAAAGAGGCAGGGGAATCGATGGCTACACCTTC.

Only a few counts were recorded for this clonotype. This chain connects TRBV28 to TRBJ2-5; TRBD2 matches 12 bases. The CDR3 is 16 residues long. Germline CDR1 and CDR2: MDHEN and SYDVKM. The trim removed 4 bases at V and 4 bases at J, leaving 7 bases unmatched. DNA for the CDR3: TGTGCCAGCAGTTCCTCCCCGGGACTAGCGGGAGAGACCCAGTACTTC. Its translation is CASSSSPGLAGETQYF.

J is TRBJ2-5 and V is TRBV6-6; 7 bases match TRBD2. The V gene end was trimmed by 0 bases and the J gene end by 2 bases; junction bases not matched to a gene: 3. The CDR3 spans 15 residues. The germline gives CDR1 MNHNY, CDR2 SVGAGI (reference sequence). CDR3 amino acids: CASSYSGSGQETQYF. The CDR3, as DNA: TGTGCCAGCAGTTACTCGGGTAGCGGGCAAGAGACCCAGTACTTC.

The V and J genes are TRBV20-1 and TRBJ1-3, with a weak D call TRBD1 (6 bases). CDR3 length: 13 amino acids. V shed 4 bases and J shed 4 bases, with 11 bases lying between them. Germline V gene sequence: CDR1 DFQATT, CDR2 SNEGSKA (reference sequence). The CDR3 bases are TGCAGTGCTAAAACAGGGACAGGAAACACCATATATTTT. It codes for CSAKTGTGNTIYF.

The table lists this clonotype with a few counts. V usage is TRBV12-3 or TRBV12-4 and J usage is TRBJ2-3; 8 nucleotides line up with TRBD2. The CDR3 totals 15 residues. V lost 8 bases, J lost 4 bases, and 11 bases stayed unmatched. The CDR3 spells CASVPGGAAADTQYF. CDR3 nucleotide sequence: TGTGCCAGCGTCCCGGGGGGGGCCGCGGCAGATACGCAGTATTTT.